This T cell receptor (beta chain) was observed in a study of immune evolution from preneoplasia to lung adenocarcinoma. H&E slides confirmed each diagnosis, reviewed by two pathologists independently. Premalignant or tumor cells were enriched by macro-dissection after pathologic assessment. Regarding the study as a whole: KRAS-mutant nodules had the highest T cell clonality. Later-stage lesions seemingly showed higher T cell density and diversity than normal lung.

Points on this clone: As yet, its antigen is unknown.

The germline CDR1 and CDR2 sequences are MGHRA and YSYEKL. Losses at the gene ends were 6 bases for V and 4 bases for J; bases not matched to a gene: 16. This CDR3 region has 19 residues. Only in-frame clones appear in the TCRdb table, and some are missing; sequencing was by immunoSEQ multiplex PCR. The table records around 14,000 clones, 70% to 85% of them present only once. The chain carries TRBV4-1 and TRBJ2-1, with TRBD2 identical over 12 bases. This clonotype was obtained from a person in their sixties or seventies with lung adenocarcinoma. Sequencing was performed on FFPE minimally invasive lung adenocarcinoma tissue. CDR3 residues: CASRPDLFGLAGFYNEQFF. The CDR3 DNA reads TGCGCCAGCAGACCTGACCTCTTCGGACTAGCGGGATTTTACAATGAGCAGTTCTTC.